A selection of T cell receptor beta chains follows, all from one sample in a study of regulatory T cells in long-lasting Graves disease. Via MiXCR, TCRdb re-called the multiplex PCR reads, giving one row per CDR3 protein. The table records about half a million distinct CDR3 sequences, around a fifth of them present only once. This sample comprised peripheral blood mononuclear cells (PBMCs), obtained when the disease was refractory, from a patient treated with antithyroid drugs. These receptors all stem from a female donor with Graves disease. The CDR3 runs from the conserved cysteine through the conserved F or W. D genes are given only for firm matches. Where a row states a size, it is once, few, many or the class of an expanded clone; other rows omit it.

clone size	D gene	V gene	J gene	CDR3 DNA	CDR3 protein
many	.	TRBV12-3/TRBV12-4	TRBJ1-2	TGTGCCAGCAGAGACCTAACGAGTGGCTACACCTTC	CASRDLTSGYTF
few	.	TRBV7-6	TRBJ2-7	TGTGCCAGCAGCTCCCCCCTTTCGGGCAGAAGGAAATTCGAGCAGTACTTC	CASSSPLSGRRKFEQYF
.	TRBD1	TRBV12-3/TRBV12-4	TRBJ2-7	TGTGCCAGCAGTAGCCGGGACAGATACGAGCAGTACTTC	CASSSRDRYEQYF
many	TRBD1	TRBV7-2	TRBJ1-2	TGTGCCAGCAGAATACCGGGACAGGGTGAGAACTATGGCTACACCTTC	CASRIPGQGENYGYTF
.	TRBD2	TRBV13	TRBJ2-7	TGTGCCAGCAGCTTAGAGGGGACTACCTCCTACGAGCAGTACTTC	CASSLEGTTSYEQYF
.	.	TRBV5-6	TRBJ2-4	TGTGCCAGCAGCATAGACCAGACAAACATTCAGTACTTC	CASSIDQTNIQYF
.	.	TRBV20-1	TRBJ2-7	TGCAGTGCTAGTGAGGACGGAGACTACGAGCAGTACTTC	CSASEDGDYEQYF
many	TRBD2	TRBV27	TRBJ2-7	TGTGCCAGCAGTTCGAGCGGGGGGAACTACGAGCAGTACTTC	CASSSSGGNYEQYF
few	.	TRBV3-1	TRBJ1-2	TGTGCCAGCAGCCAAAATACAGGGTGGCCGGACGAATATGGCTACACCTTC	CASSQNTGWPDEYGYTF
many	TRBD1	TRBV7-2	TRBJ1-2	TGTGCCAGCAGCATCCAGGGGGGAAGCGGCTACACCTTC	CASSIQGGSGYTF
.	TRBD1	TRBV5-1	TRBJ2-5	TGCGCCAGCGGGACAGGGGTACAAGAGACCCAGTACTTC	CASGTGVQETQYF
many	TRBD1	TRBV2	TRBJ2-2	TGTGCCAGGGGACAGGCCAACACCGGGGAGCTGTTTTTT	CARGQANTGELFF
many	.	TRBV20-1	TRBJ1-1	TGCAGTGTTCGGGGACATCCCGGCACTGAAGCTTTCTTT	CSVRGHPGTEAFF
few	.	TRBV11-2	TRBJ1-1	TGTGCCAGCAGCTTAGAACGGGTCGGGCGGGCTTTCTTT	CASSLERVGRAFF
.	.	TRBV4-1	TRBJ1-2	TGCGCCACCCAGGGTCTTTATGGCTACACCTTC	CATQGLYGYTF
.	.	TRBV9	TRBJ1-6	TGTGCCAGCAGCGTAGGACACGGGGGGAATTCACCCCTCCACTTT	CASSVGHGGNSPLHF
many	.	TRBV12-3/TRBV12-4	TRBJ2-5	TGTGCCAGCAGTTTAGGTTCGCAGGGTCTTGGGGAGACCCAGTACTTC	CASSLGSQGLGETQYF
many	.	TRBV6-1	TRBJ1-1	TGTGCCAGCAGTGCTATTAGGAACACTGAAGCTTTCTTT	CASSAIRNTEAFF
many	.	TRBV28	TRBJ2-7	TGTGCCAGCATGGGGGCTTTGTTGTTCGAGCAGTACTTC	CASMGALLFEQYF
many	TRBD2	TRBV12-3/TRBV12-4	TRBJ2-3	TGTGCCAGCAGTGACCCGACTAGCGGGTCGGATACGCAGTATTTT	CASSDPTSGSDTQYF
many	.	TRBV10-1	TRBJ1-1	TGCGCCAGACGGGGACGGAAGAACACTGAAGCTTTCTTT	CARRGRKNTEAFF
few	.	TRBV30	TRBJ1-1	TGTGCCTACCAATACGAGGAAGGAACTGAAGCTTTCTTT	CAYQYEEGTEAFF
many	.	TRBV2	TRBJ1-1	TGTGCCAGCCTTCCCGACACAGTGAACACTGAAGCTTTCTTT	CASLPDTVNTEAFF
few	.	TRBV7-9	TRBJ1-1	TGTGCCAGCAGCTTCGTAGTGGACACTGAAGCTTTCTTT	CASSFVVDTEAFF
few	.	TRBV24-1	TRBJ1-5	TGTGCCACCAAAGCACAGCCCCAGCATTTT	CATKAQPQHF
many	TRBD1	TRBV6-1	TRBJ1-1	TGTGCCAGCAGGGACAGGGGAATGAACACTGAAGCTTTCTTT	CASRDRGMNTEAFF
.	TRBD1	TRBV30	TRBJ1-5	TGTGCCTGGGCCGGGACAGGCGGGGACCAGCCCCAGCATTTT	CAWAGTGGDQPQHF
few	TRBD2	TRBV2	TRBJ2-2	TGTGCCAGCAGTTGGCGGGGGACCGGGGAGCTGTTTTTT	CASSWRGTGELFF
few	TRBD1	TRBV6-1	TRBJ2-5	TGTGCCAGCAGTGGCCGGGGGACAGGGGAGACCCAGTACTTC	CASSGRGTGETQYF
many	TRBD1	TRBV10-3	TRBJ1-2	TGTGCCTCCACCTGGGACAGGGAGACTGGCTACACCTTC	CASTWDRETGYTF
.	TRBD2	TRBV11-2	TRBJ2-7	TGTGCCGGACTAGCGGGAGCTACGAACGAGCAGTACTTC	CAGLAGATNEQYF
few	TRBD1	TRBV12-3/TRBV12-4	TRBJ1-2	TGTGCCAGCAGTCCAGGGGGCCTCATCTATGGCTACACCTTC	CASSPGGLIYGYTF
many	.	TRBV6-1	TRBJ1-5	TGTGCCAGCACCTGGGGGTACAATCAGCCCCAGCATTTT	CASTWGYNQPQHF
.	.	TRBV3-1	TRBJ2-7	TGTGCCAGCAGCCACTATCCACAGGGAAAGTTGGGTGAGCAGTACTTC	CASSHYPQGKLGEQYF
many	.	TRBV12-3/TRBV12-4	TRBJ2-4	TGTGCCAGCAGTTCGGCCGTGAAAAACATTCAGTACTTC	CASSSAVKNIQYF
.	TRBD1	TRBV12-3/TRBV12-4	TRBJ1-5	TGTGCCAGCAGAGATAACAGGGGGTCTCAGCCCCAGCATTTT	CASRDNRGSQPQHF
.	.	TRBV27	TRBJ2-1	TGTGCCAGCAGTCACACTTCGGGACTCGGCAACAATGAGCAGTTCTTC	CASSHTSGLGNNEQFF
.	.	TRBV5-1	TRBJ1-2	TGCGCCAGCAGCCCCGGAACCCTAGCATCCTATGGCTACACCTTC	CASSPGTLASYGYTF
many	TRBD1	TRBV20-1	TRBJ1-5	TGCAGTGCTGGGGACAGGGGGGATAGCAATCAGCCCCAGCATTTT	CSAGDRGDSNQPQHF
few	.	TRBV7-2	TRBJ1-5	TGTGCCAGCAGCTTAGTAGGGGACCCCAATCAGCCCCAGCATTTT	CASSLVGDPNQPQHF
many	.	TRBV2	TRBJ1-4	TGTGCCAGCAGGGCGGTTAATGAAAAACTGTTTTTT	CASRAVNEKLFF
.	.	TRBV30	TRBJ2-2	TGTGCCTACCAAATCGGCAGTAACACCGGGGAGCTGTTTTTT	CAYQIGSNTGELFF
.	.	TRBV7-2	TRBJ1-6	TGTGCCAGCAGATTAAGGGGCGATAATTCACCCCTCCACTTT	CASRLRGDNSPLHF
few	.	TRBV30	TRBJ1-2	TGTGCCTGGAGTTCCCTAAGAGGCTACACCTTC	CAWSSLRGYTF
many	TRBD2	TRBV11-1	TRBJ2-5	TGTGCCAGCAGCCGCGGGACTAGCGGGAGAGAGTACCAAGAGACCCAGTACTTC	CASSRGTSGREYQETQYF
few	.	TRBV18	TRBJ2-2	TGTGCCAGCTCACCAAGGCAGGGGAGGAACACCGGGGAGCTGTTTTTT	CASSPRQGRNTGELFF
.	.	TRBV4-3	TRBJ2-7	TGCGCCAGCAGCCAAGGGGCGACGCGCGAGCAGTACTTC	CASSQGATREQYF
many	.	TRBV30	TRBJ1-5	TGTGCCTGGAGTGACCTGAATCAGCCCCAGCATTTT	CAWSDLNQPQHF